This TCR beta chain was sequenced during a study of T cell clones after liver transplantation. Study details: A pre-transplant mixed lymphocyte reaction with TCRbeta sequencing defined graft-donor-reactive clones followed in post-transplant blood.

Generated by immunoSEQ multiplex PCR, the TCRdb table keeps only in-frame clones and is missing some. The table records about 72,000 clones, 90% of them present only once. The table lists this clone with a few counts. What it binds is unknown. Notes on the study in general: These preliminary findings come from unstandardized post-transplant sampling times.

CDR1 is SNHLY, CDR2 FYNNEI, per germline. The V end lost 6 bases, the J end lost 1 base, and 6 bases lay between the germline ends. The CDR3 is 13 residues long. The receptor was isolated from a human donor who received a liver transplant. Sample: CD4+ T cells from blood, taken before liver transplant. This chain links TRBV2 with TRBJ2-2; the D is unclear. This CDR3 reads CASRAENTGELFF. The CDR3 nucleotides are TGTGCCAGCAGAGCAGAGAACACCGGGGAGCTGTTTTTT.